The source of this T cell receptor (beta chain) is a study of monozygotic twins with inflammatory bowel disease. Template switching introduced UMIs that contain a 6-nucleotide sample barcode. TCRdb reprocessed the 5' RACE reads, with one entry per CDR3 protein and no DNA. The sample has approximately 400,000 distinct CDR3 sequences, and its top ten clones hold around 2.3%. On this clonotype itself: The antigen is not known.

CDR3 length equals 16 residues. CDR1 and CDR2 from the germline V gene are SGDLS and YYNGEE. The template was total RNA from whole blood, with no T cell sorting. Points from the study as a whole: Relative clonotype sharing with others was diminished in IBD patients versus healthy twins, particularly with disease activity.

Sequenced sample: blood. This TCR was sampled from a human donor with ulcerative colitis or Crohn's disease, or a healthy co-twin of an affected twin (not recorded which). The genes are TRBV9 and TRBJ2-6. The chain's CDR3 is CASSPPLRSGANVLTF.